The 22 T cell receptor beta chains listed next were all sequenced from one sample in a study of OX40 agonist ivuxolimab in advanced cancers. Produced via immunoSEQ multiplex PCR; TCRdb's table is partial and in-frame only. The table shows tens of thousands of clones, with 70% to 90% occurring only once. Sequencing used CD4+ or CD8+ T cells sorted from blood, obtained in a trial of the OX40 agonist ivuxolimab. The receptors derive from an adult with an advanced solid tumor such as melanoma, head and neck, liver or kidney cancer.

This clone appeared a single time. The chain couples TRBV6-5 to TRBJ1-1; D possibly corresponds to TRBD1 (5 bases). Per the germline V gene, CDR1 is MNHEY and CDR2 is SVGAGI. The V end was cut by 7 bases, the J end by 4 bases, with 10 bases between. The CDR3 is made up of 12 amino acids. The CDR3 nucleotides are TGTGCCAGCAAATCGGGGGTCACTGAAGCTTTCTTT. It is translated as CASKSGVTEAFF.

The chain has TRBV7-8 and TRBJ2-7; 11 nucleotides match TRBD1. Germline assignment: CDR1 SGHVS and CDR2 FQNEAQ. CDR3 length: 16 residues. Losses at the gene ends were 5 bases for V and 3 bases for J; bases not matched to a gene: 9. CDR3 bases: TGTGCCAGCAGCCCCCCCACCGGGACAGGGGGCTACGAGCAGTACTTC. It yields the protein CASSPPTGTGGYEQYF.

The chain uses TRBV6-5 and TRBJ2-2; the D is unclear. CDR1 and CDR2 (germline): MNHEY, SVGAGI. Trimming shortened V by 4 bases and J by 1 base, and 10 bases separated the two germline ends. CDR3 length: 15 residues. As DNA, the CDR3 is TGTGCCAGCAGTTTGGACGGTTTGAACACCGGGGAGCTGTTTTTT. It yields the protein CASSLDGLNTGELFF.

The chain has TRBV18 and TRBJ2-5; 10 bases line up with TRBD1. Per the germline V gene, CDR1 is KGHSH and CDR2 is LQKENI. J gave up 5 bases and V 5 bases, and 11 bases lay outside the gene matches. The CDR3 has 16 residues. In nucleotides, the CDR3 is TGTGCCAGCTCATCGAGAGAAATGGACAGGGGGGAGACCCAGTACTTC. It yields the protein CASSSREMDRGETQYF.

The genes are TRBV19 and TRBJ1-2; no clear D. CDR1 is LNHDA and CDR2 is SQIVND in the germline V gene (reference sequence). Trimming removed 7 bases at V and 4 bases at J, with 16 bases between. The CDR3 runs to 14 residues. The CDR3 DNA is TGTGCCAGTATGTCGGCAGCTCGGGTCTATGGCTACACCTTC. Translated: CASMSAARVYGYTF.

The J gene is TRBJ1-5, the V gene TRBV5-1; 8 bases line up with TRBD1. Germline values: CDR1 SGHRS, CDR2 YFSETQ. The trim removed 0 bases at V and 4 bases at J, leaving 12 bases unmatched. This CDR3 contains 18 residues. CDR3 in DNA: TGCGCCAGCAGCTTGGAGGGAACAGGGGGAATAGGAAATCAGCCCCAGCATTTT. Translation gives CASSLEGTGGIGNQPQHF. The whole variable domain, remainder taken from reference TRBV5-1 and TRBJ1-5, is KAGVTQTPRYLIKTRGQQVTLSCSPISGHRSVSWYQQTPGQGLQFLFEYFSETQRNKGNFPGRFSGRQFSNSRSEMNVSTLELGDSALYLCASSLEGTGGIGNQPQHFGDGTRLSIL.

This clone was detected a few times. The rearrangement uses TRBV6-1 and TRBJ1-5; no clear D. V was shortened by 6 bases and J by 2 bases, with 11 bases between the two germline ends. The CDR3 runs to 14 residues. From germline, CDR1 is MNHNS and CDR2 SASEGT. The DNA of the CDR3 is TGTGCCAGCAGGGATCTAGATGGCAATCAGCCCCAGCATTTT. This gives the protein CASRDLDGNQPQHF.

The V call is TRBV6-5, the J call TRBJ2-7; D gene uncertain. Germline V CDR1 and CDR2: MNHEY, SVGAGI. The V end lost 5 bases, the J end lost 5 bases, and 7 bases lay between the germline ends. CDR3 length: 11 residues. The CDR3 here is CASSPPHEQYF. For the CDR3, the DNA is TGTGCCAGCAGTCCACCTCACGAGCAGTACTTC.

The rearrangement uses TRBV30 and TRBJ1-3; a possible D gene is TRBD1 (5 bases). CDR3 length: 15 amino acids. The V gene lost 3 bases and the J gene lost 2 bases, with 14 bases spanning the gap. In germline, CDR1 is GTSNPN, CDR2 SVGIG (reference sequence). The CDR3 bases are TGTGCCTGGAGCCGGGACCCGGCGGCTGGAAACACCATATATTTT. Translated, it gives CAWSRDPAAGNTIYF.

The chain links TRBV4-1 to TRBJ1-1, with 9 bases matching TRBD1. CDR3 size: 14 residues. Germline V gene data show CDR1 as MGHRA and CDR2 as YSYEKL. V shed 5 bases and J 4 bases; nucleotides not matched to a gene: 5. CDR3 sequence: CASSSQTGGTEAFF. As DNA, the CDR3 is TGCGCCAGCAGCTCCCAGACAGGGGGCACTGAAGCTTTCTTT.

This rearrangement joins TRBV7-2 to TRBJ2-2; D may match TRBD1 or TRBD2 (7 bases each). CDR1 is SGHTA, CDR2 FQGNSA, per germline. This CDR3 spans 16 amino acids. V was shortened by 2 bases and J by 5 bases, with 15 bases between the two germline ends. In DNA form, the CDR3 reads TGTGCCAGCAGCTTAAGGGAGGGGGCGAGTACCGGGGAGCTGTTTTTT. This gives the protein CASSLREGASTGELFF.

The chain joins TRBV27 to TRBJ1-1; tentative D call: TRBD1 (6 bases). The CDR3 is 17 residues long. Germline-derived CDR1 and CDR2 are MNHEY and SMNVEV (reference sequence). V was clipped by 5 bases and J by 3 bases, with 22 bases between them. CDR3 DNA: TGTGCCAGCAGTCCCCAGACCCAACAGGGATTGGACACTGAAGCTTTCTTT. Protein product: CASSPQTQQGLDTEAFF.

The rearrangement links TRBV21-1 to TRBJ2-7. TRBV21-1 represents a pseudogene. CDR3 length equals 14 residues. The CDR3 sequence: CASSPRRFSHEQYF. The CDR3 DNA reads TGTGCCAGCAGCCCTCGGCGCTTTTCCCACGAGCAGTACTTC.

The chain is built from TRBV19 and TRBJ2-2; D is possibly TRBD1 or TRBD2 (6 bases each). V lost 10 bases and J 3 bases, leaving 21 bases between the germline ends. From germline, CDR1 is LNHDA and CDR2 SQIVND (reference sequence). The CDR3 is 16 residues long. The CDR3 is CATTTGSGGYTGELFF. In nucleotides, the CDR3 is TGTGCCACTACAACAGGGTCCGGAGGGTACACCGGGGAGCTGTTTTTT.

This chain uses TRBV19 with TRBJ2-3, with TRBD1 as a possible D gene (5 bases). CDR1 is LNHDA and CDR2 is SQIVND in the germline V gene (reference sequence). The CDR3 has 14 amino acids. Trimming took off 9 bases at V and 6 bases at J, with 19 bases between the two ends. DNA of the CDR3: TGTGCCAGCAGACATATAGGGGTGTTGGATACGCAGTATTTT. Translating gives CASRHIGVLDTQYF.

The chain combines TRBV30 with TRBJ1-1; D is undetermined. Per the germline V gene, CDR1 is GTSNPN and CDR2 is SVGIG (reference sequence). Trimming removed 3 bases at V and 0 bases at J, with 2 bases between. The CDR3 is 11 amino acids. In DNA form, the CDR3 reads TGTGCCTGGAGAATGAACACTGAAGCTTTCTTT. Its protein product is CAWRMNTEAFF.

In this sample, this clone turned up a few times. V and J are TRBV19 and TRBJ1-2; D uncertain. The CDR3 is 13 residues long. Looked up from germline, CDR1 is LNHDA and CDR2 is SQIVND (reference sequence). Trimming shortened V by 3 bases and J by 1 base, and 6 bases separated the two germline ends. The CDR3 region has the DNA TGTGCCAGTAGTATTTGGGGTAACTATGGCTACACCTTC. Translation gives CASSIWGNYGYTF.

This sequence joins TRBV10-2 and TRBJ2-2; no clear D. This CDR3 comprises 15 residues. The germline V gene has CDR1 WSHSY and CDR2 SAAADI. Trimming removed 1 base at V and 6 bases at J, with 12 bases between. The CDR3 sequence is CASSELATRSGELFF. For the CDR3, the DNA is TGCGCCAGCAGTGAGTTGGCGACCCGGTCCGGGGAGCTGTTTTTT.

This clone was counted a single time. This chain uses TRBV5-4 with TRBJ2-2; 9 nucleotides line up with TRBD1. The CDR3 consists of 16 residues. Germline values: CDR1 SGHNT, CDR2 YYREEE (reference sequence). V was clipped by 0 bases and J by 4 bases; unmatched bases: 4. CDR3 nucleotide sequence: TGTGCCAGCAGCTTGGCAGGGACAGGGCCCACCGGGGAGCTGTTTTTT. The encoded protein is CASSLAGTGPTGELFF.

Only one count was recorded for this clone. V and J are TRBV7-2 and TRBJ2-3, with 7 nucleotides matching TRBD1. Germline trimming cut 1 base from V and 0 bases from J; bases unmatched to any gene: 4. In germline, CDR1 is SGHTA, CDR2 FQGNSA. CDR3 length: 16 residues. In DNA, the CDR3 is TGTGCCAGCAGCTTAGTCGGGACAGCTAGCACAGATACGCAGTATTTT. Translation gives CASSLVGTASTDTQYF.

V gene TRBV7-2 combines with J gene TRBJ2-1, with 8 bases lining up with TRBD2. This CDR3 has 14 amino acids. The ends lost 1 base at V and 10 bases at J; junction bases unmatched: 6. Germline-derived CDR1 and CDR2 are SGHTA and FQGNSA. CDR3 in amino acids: CASSLGGPSGEQFF. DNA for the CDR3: TGTGCCAGCAGCTTAGGAGGGCCTAGCGGGGAGCAGTTCTTC.

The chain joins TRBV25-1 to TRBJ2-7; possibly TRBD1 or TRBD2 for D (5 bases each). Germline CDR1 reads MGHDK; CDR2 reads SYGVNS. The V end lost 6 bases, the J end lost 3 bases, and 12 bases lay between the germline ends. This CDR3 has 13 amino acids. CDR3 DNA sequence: TGTGCCAGCAGCAAATGGGACCGCTACGAGCAGTACTTC. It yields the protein CASSKWDRYEQYF.